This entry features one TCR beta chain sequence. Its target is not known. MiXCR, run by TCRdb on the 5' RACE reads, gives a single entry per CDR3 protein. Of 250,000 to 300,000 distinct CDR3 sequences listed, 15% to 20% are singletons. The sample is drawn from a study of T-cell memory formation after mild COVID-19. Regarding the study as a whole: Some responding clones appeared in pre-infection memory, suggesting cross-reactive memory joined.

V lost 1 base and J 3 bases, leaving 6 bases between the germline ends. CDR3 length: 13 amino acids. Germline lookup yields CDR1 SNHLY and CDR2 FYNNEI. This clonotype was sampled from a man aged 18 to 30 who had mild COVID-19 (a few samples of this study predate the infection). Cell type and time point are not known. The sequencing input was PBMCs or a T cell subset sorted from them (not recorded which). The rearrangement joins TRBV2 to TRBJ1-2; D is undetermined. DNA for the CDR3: TGTGCCAGCAGTGAAGATAGGGACTATGGCTACACCTTC. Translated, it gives CASSEDRDYGYTF.